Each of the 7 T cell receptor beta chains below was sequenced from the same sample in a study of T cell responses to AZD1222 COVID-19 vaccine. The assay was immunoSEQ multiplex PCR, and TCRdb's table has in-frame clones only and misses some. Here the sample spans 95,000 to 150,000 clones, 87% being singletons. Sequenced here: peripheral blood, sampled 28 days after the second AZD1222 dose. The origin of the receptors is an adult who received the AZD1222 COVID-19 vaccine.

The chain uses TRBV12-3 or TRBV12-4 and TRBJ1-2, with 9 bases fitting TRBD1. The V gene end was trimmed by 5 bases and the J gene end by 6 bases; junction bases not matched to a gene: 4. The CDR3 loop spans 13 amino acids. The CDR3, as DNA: TGTGCCAGCAGTAGGGACAGGGAAAATGGCTACACCTTC. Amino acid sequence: CASSRDRENGYTF.

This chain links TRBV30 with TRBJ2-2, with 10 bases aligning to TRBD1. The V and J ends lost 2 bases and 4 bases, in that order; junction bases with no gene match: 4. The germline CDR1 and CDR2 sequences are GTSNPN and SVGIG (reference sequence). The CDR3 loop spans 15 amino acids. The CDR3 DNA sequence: TGTGCCTGGAGTCTGGGACAGGGGTTCACCGGGGAGCTGTTTTTT. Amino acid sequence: CAWSLGQGFTGELFF.

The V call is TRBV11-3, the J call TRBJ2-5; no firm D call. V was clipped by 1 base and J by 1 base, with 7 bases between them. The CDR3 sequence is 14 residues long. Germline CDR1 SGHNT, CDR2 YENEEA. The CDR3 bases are TGTGCCAGCAGCTTAGGTCGCGGCCAAGAGACCCAGTACTTC. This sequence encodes CASSLGRGQETQYF.

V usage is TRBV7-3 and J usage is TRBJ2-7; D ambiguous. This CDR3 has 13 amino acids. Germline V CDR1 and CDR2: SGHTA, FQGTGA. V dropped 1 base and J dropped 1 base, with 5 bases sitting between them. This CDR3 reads CASSLSGSYEQYF. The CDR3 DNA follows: TGTGCCAGCAGCTTAAGCGGATCCTACGAGCAGTACTTC.

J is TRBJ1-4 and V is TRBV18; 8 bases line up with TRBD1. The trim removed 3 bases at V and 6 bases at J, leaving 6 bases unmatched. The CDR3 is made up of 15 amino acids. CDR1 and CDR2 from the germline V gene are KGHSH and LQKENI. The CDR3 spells CASSPSGGADEKLFF. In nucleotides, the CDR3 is TGTGCCAGCTCACCTTCAGGGGGCGCGGATGAAAAACTGTTTTTT.

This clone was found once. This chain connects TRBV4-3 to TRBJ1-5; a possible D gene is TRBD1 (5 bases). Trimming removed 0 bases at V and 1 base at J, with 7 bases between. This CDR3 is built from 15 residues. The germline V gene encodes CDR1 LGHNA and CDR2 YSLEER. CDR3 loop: CASSQEWGSNQPQHF. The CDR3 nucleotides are TGCGCCAGCAGCCAAGAATGGGGCAGCAATCAGCCCCAGCATTTT.

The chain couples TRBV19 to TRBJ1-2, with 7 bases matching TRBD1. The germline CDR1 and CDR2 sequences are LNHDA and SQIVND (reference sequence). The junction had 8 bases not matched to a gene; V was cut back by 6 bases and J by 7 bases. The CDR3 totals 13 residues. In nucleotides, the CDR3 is TGTGCCAGTAGGGACAGGATAATTGGTGGCTACACCTTC. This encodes CASRDRIIGGYTF. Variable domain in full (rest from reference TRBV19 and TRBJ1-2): DGGITQSPKYLFRKEGQNVTLSCEQNLNHDAMYWYRQDPGQGLRLIYYSQIVNDFQKGDIAEGYSVSREKKESFPLTVTSAQKNPTAFYLCASRDRIIGGYTFGSGTRLTVV.